A selection of T cell receptor beta chains follows, all from one sample in a study of vaccination effects on CD4 cells after COVID-19. Which antigens these TCRs recognize remains unknown. The assay was immunoSEQ multiplex PCR, and TCRdb's table has in-frame clones only and misses some. The sample carries tens of thousands of clones, about 78% recorded once. Sequenced material: CD4+ T cells from PBMCs cultured with SARS-CoV-2 spike peptides, taken before COVID-19 vaccination. All receptors come from a human donor who received a COVID-19 vaccine. Both conserved end residues are part of each CDR3. The D gene is left open where the match is weak. Expanded clones get a size class; other rows say once, few or many, or leave the size out.

cdr3_nt | cdr3_aa | v_call | clone_size | j_call | d_call
TGTGCCAGCAGCTTTACCGGGTTACAAGAGACCCAGTACTTC | CASSFTGLQETQYF | TRBV7-6 | - | TRBJ2-5 | -
TGTGCCAGCAGCGTTGACAGATCCTATGGCTACACCTTC | CASSVDRSYGYTF | TRBV7-3 | - | TRBJ1-2 | -
TGTGCCAGCAGCCCTGGGACAACCAGTGAGACCCAGTACTTC | CASSPGTTSETQYF | TRBV11-1 | - | TRBJ2-5 | -
TGTGCCAGCAGCCGCGATCGGATCCCCTATGGCTACACCTTC | CASSRDRIPYGYTF | TRBV28 | once | TRBJ1-2 | -
TGTGCCAGCAGCTTGTCAGGGGGCGGAGGGGATACGCAGTATTTT | CASSLSGGGGDTQYF | TRBV5-8 | - | TRBJ2-3 | TRBD1
TGTGCCAGCAGCCCCCCGGGCAGGGGACGCGACGGGGAGCTGTTTTTT | CASSPPGRGRDGELFF | TRBV11-2 | - | TRBJ2-2 | -
TGTGCCAGCAGCGCCCCGGGACTCCGGGCCAACGTCCTGACTTTC | CASSAPGLRANVLTF | TRBV9 | - | TRBJ2-6 | -
TGTGCCAGTAGTGGGACAGGGACGAACACTGAAGCTTTCTTT | CASSGTGTNTEAFF | TRBV19 | - | TRBJ1-1 | TRBD1
TGTGCCAGCTCACCATACCAAGAGACCCAGTACTTC | CASSPYQETQYF | TRBV18 | - | TRBJ2-5 | -
TGTGCCTGGAGCCCCAATAGCGGGGGAGAGACCCAGTACTTC | CAWSPNSGGETQYF | TRBV30 | few | TRBJ2-5 | TRBD2
TGTGCCAGCAGCTTAGTTGGGGGCTCCTACAATGAGCAGTTCTTC | CASSLVGGSYNEQFF | TRBV11-3 | - | TRBJ2-1 | -
TGTGCCAGCTCACCACTAAGACAGGGAAATGGCTACACCTTC | CASSPLRQGNGYTF | TRBV18 | - | TRBJ1-2 | TRBD1
TGCAGCGTCGTGGTCAGCCAAGAGACCCAGTACTTC | CSVVVSQETQYF | TRBV29-1 | - | TRBJ2-5 | -
TGTGCCAGCAGTGCCGGAGGGGGGAGGGTAGATGGCTACACCTTC | CASSAGGGRVDGYTF | TRBV25-1 | few | TRBJ1-2 | -
TGTGCCAGCCAGCGGCAGCCCTCTTCCTACAATGAGCAGTTCTTC | CASQRQPSSYNEQFF | TRBV27 | - | TRBJ2-1 | -
TGCGCCAGCAGCTCGGCGATGGGGGGGACGGGCTACACCTTC | CASSSAMGGTGYTF | TRBV4-1 | once | TRBJ1-2 | -
TGTGCCAGCAGCTTCGACCGAGATAATTCACCCCTCCACTTT | CASSFDRDNSPLHF | TRBV5-4 | - | TRBJ1-6 | -
TGTGCCAGCAGCCCCGGGTTAGGCGTTCTGAAACTGTTTTTT | CASSPGLGVLKLFF | TRBV14 | - | TRBJ1-4 | -
TGTGCCAGCAGCTTAGATGGGCAGGGGAACACTGAAGCTTTCTTT | CASSLDGQGNTEAFF | TRBV11-2 | few | TRBJ1-1 | -
TGTGCCAGCAGCTTAGATAGGACTAGCGTAAAGACCCAGTACTTC | CASSLDRTSVKTQYF | TRBV11-2 | once | TRBJ2-5 | TRBD2
TGTGCCAGCAGTTACTCCTGGGGAAGCACAGATACGCAGTATTTT | CASSYSWGSTDTQYF | TRBV6-5 | - | TRBJ2-3 | -
TGTGCCAGCAGCTTGCTAGGTTATCAGCCCCAGCATTTT | CASSLLGYQPQHF | TRBV5-6 | - | TRBJ1-5 | -
TGTGCCAGTAGTGTCCGCGGACAGGGCCTCAATGAGCAGTTCTTC | CASSVRGQGLNEQFF | TRBV19 | - | TRBJ2-1 | TRBD1
TGTGCCAGCAGTTACTCGTCTGGCAGAATGAACACTGAAGCTTTCTTT | CASSYSSGRMNTEAFF | TRBV6-5 | - | TRBJ1-1 | -
TGCGCCAGCAGCTTGGGAAGAAACAATGAGCAGTTCTTC | CASSLGRNNEQFF | TRBV5-1 | - | TRBJ2-1 | -
TGTGCCAGCTCACAGGGAATGCATGGCTACACCTTC | CASSQGMHGYTF | TRBV18 | - | TRBJ1-2 | -
TGTGCCAGCAGCCCCCAAACGACAGCGGGAGATACGCAGTATTTT | CASSPQTTAGDTQYF | TRBV3-1/TRBV3-2 | - | TRBJ2-3 | -
TGTGCCAGCAGCTTAGGGGGCAGGACAACCTCTGGAAACACCATATATTTT | CASSLGGRTTSGNTIYF | TRBV7-8 | - | TRBJ1-3 | -
TGTGCCAGTAACCCGTCCGATACAAACTATGGCTACACCTTC | CASNPSDTNYGYTF | TRBV19 | - | TRBJ1-2 | -
TGTGCCAGCAGTATACACGTTTCGGGGAACACTGAAGCTTTCTTT | CASSIHVSGNTEAFF | TRBV7-9 | - | TRBJ1-1 | -
TGTGCCATACTAACAGGAACCGCATCCAATGAGCAGTTCTTC | CAILTGTASNEQFF | TRBV6-5 | - | TRBJ2-1 | -
TGTGCCAGCTCACTTTACGCGGATGAAAAACTGTTTTTT | CASSLYADEKLFF | TRBV18 | - | TRBJ1-4 | -
TGTGCCAGCAGCGTAGTGGACCGGGAGCTGTTTTTT | CASSVVDRELFF | TRBV9 | - | TRBJ2-2 | -
TGTGCCAGTAGTATACGAGGGGGGTTCACCGGGGAGCTGTTTTTT | CASSIRGGFTGELFF | TRBV19 | - | TRBJ2-2 | -
TGTGCCAGCAGCTTAGTTGTTAATACCGGGGAGCTGTTTTTT | CASSLVVNTGELFF | TRBV7-2 | - | TRBJ2-2 | -
TGCGCCAGCAGCGCTACTGGGGGGGGCTATGGCTACACCTTC | CASSATGGGYGYTF | TRBV4-3 | - | TRBJ1-2 | -
TGTGCCAGCAGTGGACAGGGGACAGGGGGGGAAAAACTGTTTTTT | CASSGQGTGGEKLFF | TRBV28 | - | TRBJ1-4 | TRBD1
TGTGCCAGCAGTCCGGGACATTACCAAGAGACCCAGTACTTC | CASSPGHYQETQYF | TRBV28 | - | TRBJ2-5 | -
TGTGCCAGCAGTTACTATCAGGGGTCCCCCAATCAGCCCCAGCATTTT | CASSYYQGSPNQPQHF | TRBV6-2/TRBV6-3 | few | TRBJ1-5 | -
TGTGCCAGCAGTCTCGGACAGTACAATGAGCAGTTCTTC | CASSLGQYNEQFF | TRBV7-3 | few | TRBJ2-1 | -
TGTGCCAGCAGGGCAGGGAACCACAATCAGCCCCAGCATTTT | CASRAGNHNQPQHF | TRBV6-5 | - | TRBJ1-5 | -
TGTGCCAGCAGTTCCGGGACAGGGCCTGGAAACACCATATATTTT | CASSSGTGPGNTIYF | TRBV6-9 | - | TRBJ1-3 | TRBD1